This TCR beta chain was recorded in a study of B cell selection in AIRE deficiency. Overall study findings and caveats: Shorter CDR3s marked shared Treg sequences, biased toward few non-templated insertions. Around 31% of healthy-shared Treg sequences were found among patient Tconv cells.

The regulatory T cell sort gate was CD4+CD25hiCD127low/negative. Remarks on this clone: Its antigen is not known.

Trimming removed 7 bases at V and 1 base at J, with 6 bases between. CDR1 and CDR2 (germline): SGHDT, YYEEEE. There are 13 residues in the CDR3. Per the authors' pipeline: Approximately 5.3x10^4 patient and 9.4x10^4 or so healthy donor TCRbeta sequences came from Tregs. Sequenced by immunoSEQ multiplex PCR; TCRdb stores in-frame clones only, minus some. D and trimming were read from the DNA, whereas the V and J calls and clone size are those reported in that table. The sample holds about 21,000 clones, about 94% seen once. Sample: Tregs sorted from PBMCs. The chain employs TRBV5-6 and TRBJ2-6; D is ambiguous. This sequence originates from a human donor with AIRE deficiency. The CDR3 spells CASGRSGANVLTF. In nucleotides, the CDR3 is TGTGCCAGCGGCCGGTCTGGGGCCAACGTCCTGACTTTC.